This T cell receptor (beta chain) stems from a study of blood T cells in healthy people across ages. Findings and caveats of the study: The recorded TCR beta diversity per million T cells decreased in a roughly linear manner with age. Researchers deemed the diversity estimates from one million T cells underestimates.

A second PCR, run for about 6 to 12 cycles, used a sample-barcoded 5' primer plus a J-beta primer mix. MiXCR was run by TCRdb on the 5' RACE reads, yielding one entry per CDR3 protein. Here the sample spans over 1.5 million distinct CDR3 sequences, just under 50% being singletons. This clonotype has a handful of counts. Its antigen is as yet unknown. The donors, aged roughly 6 to 95, were healthy Caucasians from Russia. No fewer than 5.5 micrograms of total RNA were isolated from every sample. Trimming at V came to 7 bases and at J to 4 bases, leaving 3 bases not matched to a gene. Germline V gene lookup returns CDR1 SQVTM and CDR2 ANQGSEA. This CDR3 comprises 13 residues.

The receptor was isolated from a woman aged 40 to 49 in good health. Material: blood. The chain recombines TRBV29-1 with TRBJ1-4; 10 bases fit TRBD1. The DNA of the CDR3 is TGCAGCGGCGGACAGGGGGTTAATGAAAAACTGTTTTTT. This encodes CSGGQGVNEKLFF.